The 14 T cell receptor beta chains below were found in one sample sequenced in a study of T-cell reconstitution after alpha-beta-depleted transplantation in children. Preparation of the TCRbeta library was carried out with unique molecular identifiers. In TCRdb, the PCR reads were re-called with MiXCR into one record per CDR3 protein. Among around 450,000 distinct CDR3 sequences listed, 15% to 20% were seen once. Sample: PBMCs, mostly from graft donor cells, taken 360 days after TCRalphabeta/CD19-depleted stem cell transplant. Receptor source: a boy in the first two years of life who had a stem cell transplant for Wiskott-Aldrich syndrome, so the T cells may come from the graft donor.

This clonotype was detected many times. The DNA for the CDR3 is TGCAGTGCTAGACGCGGGGGCCCCTACAATGAGCAGTTCTTC. As protein: CSARRGGPYNEQFF. V and J are TRBV20-1 and TRBJ2-1, with TRBD2 as a possible D gene (7 bases). V was cut by 2 bases and J by 2 bases, with 10 bases left in between. Germline assignment: CDR1 DFQATT and CDR2 SNEGSKA (reference sequence). The CDR3 length is 14 residues.

The chain is built from TRBV24-1 and TRBJ2-1, with TRBD2 matching 8 bases. Germline CDR1 is KGHDR and CDR2 is SFDVKD. The V and J ends lost 4 bases and 0 bases, in that order; junction bases with no gene match: 7. The CDR3 has 17 amino acids. CDR3 protein: CATSDREGPLSYNEQFF. CDR3 nucleotides: TGTGCCACCAGTGACCGGGAGGGCCCCCTCTCCTACAATGAGCAGTTCTTC.

This clonotype was recorded a few times. The gene calls are TRBV15 and TRBJ2-5; D is uncertain. Germline CDR1 reads LNHNV; CDR2 reads YYDKDF (reference sequence). V was clipped by 3 bases and J by 2 bases, with 13 bases between them. The CDR3 is made up of 15 amino acids. The CDR3 DNA reads TGTGCCACCAGCAGCGGACGTATCCAACAAGAGACCCAGTACTTC. It codes for CATSSGRIQQETQYF. Full variable domain (rest looked up from reference TRBV15 and TRBJ2-5): DAMVIQNPRYQVTQFGKPVTLSCSQTLNHNVMYWYQQKSSQAPKLLFHYYDKDFNNEADTPDNFQSRRPNTSFCFLDIRSPGLGDTAMYLCATSSGRIQQETQYFGPGTRLLVL.

This clonotype has only a few counts. The chain uses TRBV20-1 and TRBJ2-2; 7 nucleotides line up with TRBD2. Germline V gene lookup returns CDR1 DFQATT and CDR2 SNEGSKA (reference sequence). The V and J ends lost 6 bases and 6 bases, in that order; junction bases with no gene match: 16. The CDR3 loop spans 16 amino acids. The CDR3 reads CSAYATSRLRPGELFF. In DNA form, the CDR3 reads TGCAGTGCATATGCGACTAGCCGGCTTAGACCCGGGGAGCTGTTTTTT.

There are many counts of this clonotype. V and J are TRBV12-3 or TRBV12-4 and TRBJ2-3; 8 nucleotides match TRBD1. Trimming cost V 6 bases and J 3 bases; bases outside gene matches: 8. The CDR3 contains 15 residues. CDR3 nucleotide sequence: TGTGCCAGCAGCCCTCGACAGGGGAGGACAGATACGCAGTATTTT. Protein: CASSPRQGRTDTQYF.

This clonotype was seen once. This clone may be a read error of a much larger clone one base away. This chain joins TRBV4-2 and TRBJ2-3, with D possibly being TRBD2 (6 bases). The CDR3 loop spans 14 amino acids. The germline gives CDR1 LGHNA, CDR2 YNFKEQ. DNA for the CDR3: TGTGCCAGCAGCCGGAGGGCTAGCACAGATACGAAGTATTTT. Translated, it gives CASSRRASTDTKYF.

The chain is built from TRBV29-1 and TRBJ2-4; a possible D gene is TRBD2 (5 bases). The V gene's germline CDR1 is SQVTM and CDR2 ANQGSEA. With 1 base removed from V and 0 bases from J, the gap between germline ends came to 10 bases. CDR3 size: 15 residues. In nucleotides, the CDR3 is TGCAGCGTTGAAGGGGGAGAGCTAGCCAAAAACATTCAGTACTTC. This translates into CSVEGGELAKNIQYF.

The chain combines TRBV19 with TRBJ2-1; D is possibly TRBD1 or TRBD2 (5 bases each). Trimming removed 5 bases from V and 7 bases from J, with 18 bases in between. Per germline, CDR1 LNHDA and CDR2 SQIVND (reference sequence). The CDR3 consists of 15 residues. The CDR3 sequence is CASSPFLGVGNEQFF. DNA for the CDR3: TGTGCCAGTAGTCCCTTTTTGGGGGTGGGGAATGAGCAGTTCTTC.

This clonotype was seen a handful of times. The chain recombines TRBV10-3 with TRBJ2-7, with 8 bases lining up with TRBD2. J lost 2 bases, V lost 2 bases, and 11 bases had no gene match. The CDR3 has 17 residues. CDR1 and CDR2 from the germline V gene are ENHRY and SYGVKD. The CDR3 reads CAISESPFLAGTYEQYF. The DNA of the CDR3 is TGTGCCATCAGTGAGAGCCCCTTTCTAGCGGGTACCTACGAGCAGTACTTC.

The chain uses TRBV5-4 and TRBJ2-5, with D possibly TRBD2 on 5 matching bases. CDR3 length equals 14 residues. The V gene lost 2 bases and the J gene lost 2 bases, with 10 bases spanning the gap. CDR1 and CDR2 from the germline V gene are SGHNT and YYREEE (reference sequence). CDR3 amino acids: CASSLGSVQETQYF. The DNA for the CDR3 is TGTGCCAGCAGCTTAGGTAGCGTTCAAGAGACCCAGTACTTC.

V gene TRBV7-9 combines with J gene TRBJ1-2; D is possibly TRBD1 (5 bases). V gave up 5 bases and J gave up 10 bases, with 20 bases separating them. Germline CDR1 SEHNR, CDR2 FQNEAQ (reference sequence). The length of the CDR3 is 14 residues. This CDR3 reads CASSTVTLRDAYTF. CDR3 nucleotides: TGTGCCAGCAGCACGGTTACCCTCAGGGATGCCTACACCTTC.

This clonotype was found a few times. The V gene is TRBV5-1, the J gene TRBJ2-1; TRBD2 aligns across 13 bases. Germline V gene sequence: CDR1 SGHRS, CDR2 YFSETQ. Germline trimming cut 4 bases from V and 5 bases from J; bases unmatched to any gene: 6. The CDR3 is made up of 16 amino acids. CDR3 protein: CASSGLAGARDNEQFF. The CDR3 DNA reads as TGCGCCAGCAGCGGACTAGCGGGAGCCAGGGACAATGAGCAGTTCTTC.

V and J are TRBV5-5 and TRBJ2-7; perhaps TRBD2 as D (6 bases). Trimming shortened V by 3 bases and J by 3 bases, and 10 bases separated the two germline ends. Germline V gene data show CDR1 as SGHKS and CDR2 as YYEKEE (reference sequence). The CDR3 is 13 residues long. The CDR3 DNA sequence: TGTGCCAGCAGCTACGGAGGGAACTACGAGCAGTACTTC. This sequence encodes CASSYGGNYEQYF. The full variable domain, completed using reference TRBV5-5 and TRBJ2-7, is DAGVTQSPTHLIKTRGQQVTLRCSPISGHKSVSWYQQVLGQGPQFIFQYYEKEERGRGNFPDRFSARQFPNYSSELNVNALLLGDSALYLCASSYGGNYEQYFGPGTRLTVT.

The CDR3 coding sequence is TGCGCCAGCAGCCAAGATAGGACAGGTTTTGTTACGCAGTATTTT. Its translation is CASSQDRTGFVTQYF. J is TRBJ2-3 and V is TRBV4-1; 7 nucleotides line up with TRBD1. V was clipped by 0 bases and J by 8 bases; unmatched bases: 8. Germline V gives CDR1 MGHRA, CDR2 YSYEKL. The CDR3 covers 15 residues.